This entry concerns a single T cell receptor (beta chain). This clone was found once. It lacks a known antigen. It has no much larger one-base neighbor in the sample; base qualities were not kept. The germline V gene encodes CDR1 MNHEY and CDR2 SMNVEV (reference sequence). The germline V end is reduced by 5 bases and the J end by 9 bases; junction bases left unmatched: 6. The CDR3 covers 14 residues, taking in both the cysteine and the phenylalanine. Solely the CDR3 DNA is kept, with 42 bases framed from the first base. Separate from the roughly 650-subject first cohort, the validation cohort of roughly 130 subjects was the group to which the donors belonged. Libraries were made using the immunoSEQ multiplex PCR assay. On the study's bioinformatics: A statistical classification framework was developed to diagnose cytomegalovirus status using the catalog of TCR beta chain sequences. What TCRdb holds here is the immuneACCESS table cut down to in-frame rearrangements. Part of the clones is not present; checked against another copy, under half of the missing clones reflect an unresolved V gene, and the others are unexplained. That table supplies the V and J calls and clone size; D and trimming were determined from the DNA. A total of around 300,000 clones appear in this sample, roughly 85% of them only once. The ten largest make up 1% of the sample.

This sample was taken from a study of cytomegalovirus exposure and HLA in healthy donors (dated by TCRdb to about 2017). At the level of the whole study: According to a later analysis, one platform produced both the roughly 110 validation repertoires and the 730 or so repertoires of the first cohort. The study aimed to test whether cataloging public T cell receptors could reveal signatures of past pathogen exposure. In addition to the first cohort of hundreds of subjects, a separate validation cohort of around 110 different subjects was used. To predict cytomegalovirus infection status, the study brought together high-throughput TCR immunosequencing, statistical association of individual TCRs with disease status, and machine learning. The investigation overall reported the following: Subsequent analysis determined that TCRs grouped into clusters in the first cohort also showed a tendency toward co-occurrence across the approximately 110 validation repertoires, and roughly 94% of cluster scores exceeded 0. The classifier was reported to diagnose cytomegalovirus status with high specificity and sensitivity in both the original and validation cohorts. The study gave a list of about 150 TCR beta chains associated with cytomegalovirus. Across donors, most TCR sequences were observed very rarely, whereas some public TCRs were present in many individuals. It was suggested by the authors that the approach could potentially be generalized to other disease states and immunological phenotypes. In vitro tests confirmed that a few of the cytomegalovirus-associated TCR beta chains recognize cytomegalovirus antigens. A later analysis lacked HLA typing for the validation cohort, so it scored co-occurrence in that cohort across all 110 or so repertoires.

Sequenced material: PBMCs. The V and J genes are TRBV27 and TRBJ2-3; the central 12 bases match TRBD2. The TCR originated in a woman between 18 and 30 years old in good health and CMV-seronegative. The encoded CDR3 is CASSRLAGGDTQYF. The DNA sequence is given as TGTGCCAGCAGTCGGCTAGCGGGGGGGGACACGCAGTATTTT.